The 25 T cell receptor beta chains reported below all come from one sample, sequenced in a study of control samples from healthy donors and cancer patients. Sequencing was performed with immunoSEQ multiplex PCR; in TCRdb, only in-frame clones are kept and a portion is missing. The sample shows approximately 160,000 clones, roughly 94% of them seen only once. Sequenced input: blood. The receptors derive from a woman aged 18-29 years in good health.

This clone appeared a single time. This chain joins TRBV6-5 and TRBJ1-2; D unclear. The CDR3 is 12 amino acids. The V end was cut by 6 bases, the J end by 7 bases, with 12 bases between. Germline CDR1 and CDR2: MNHEY and SVGAGI. The CDR3 here is CASRHGESGYTF. The DNA of the CDR3 is TGTGCCAGCAGACACGGGGAATCTGGCTACACCTTC.

V usage is TRBV10-3 and J usage is TRBJ1-6, with D unclear. The CDR3 sequence is 13 residues long. V lost 0 bases to trimming and J lost 7 bases, with 4 bases between them. The germline V gene encodes CDR1 ENHRY and CDR2 SYGVKD. The CDR3 spells CAISESANSPLHF. The CDR3 DNA sequence: TGTGCCATCAGTGAGTCGGCAAATTCACCCCTCCACTTT.

This clone appeared once. The chain combines TRBV19 with TRBJ1-1; the match to TRBD1 covers 7 bases. Germline V CDR1 and CDR2: LNHDA, SQIVND (reference sequence). This CDR3 has 15 amino acids. J lost 5 bases, V lost 5 bases, and 11 bases had no gene match. CDR3: CASSFRGGSGTEAFF. The CDR3 DNA is TGTGCCAGTAGTTTTCGAGGGGGCTCGGGGACTGAAGCTTTCTTT.

DNA of the CDR3: TGTGCCAGTAGTATTTGGGACAGTCTGAACACTGAAGCTTTCTTT. Its translation is CASSIWDSLNTEAFF. The chain is built from TRBV19 and TRBJ1-1, with 7 bases identical to TRBD1. Germline assignment: CDR1 LNHDA and CDR2 SQIVND (reference sequence). Trimming removed 3 bases from V and 0 bases from J; junction bases left unmatched: 4. The CDR3 runs to 15 residues.

The chain recombines TRBV28 with TRBJ1-3; the D is unclear. Between the trimmed V and J ends, which lost 6 bases and 4 bases, there was a span of 13 bases. This CDR3 spans 14 amino acids. Germline values: CDR1 MDHEN, CDR2 SYDVKM. The CDR3 region has the DNA TGTGCCAGCAGCCCCCCAGGAGGAGGAAACACCATATATTTT. Translated: CASSPPGGGNTIYF.

The gene calls are TRBV11-3 and TRBJ1-4; D uncertain. V was trimmed by 0 bases and J by 11 bases, leaving 13 bases between them. CDR3 size: 14 residues. Germline values: CDR1 SGHNT, CDR2 YENEEA. CDR3 DNA: TGTGCCAGCAGCTTAGATCACAGCTCGGGGAAACTGTTTTTT. Its translation: CASSLDHSSGKLFF.

The CDR3 region has the DNA TGTGCTAGTGGTTCACCGACAGTGAACACTGAAGCTTTCTTT. Its protein product is CASGSPTVNTEAFF. The V call is TRBV12-5, the J call TRBJ1-1; D possibly corresponds to TRBD1 (5 bases). The germline V and J ends were trimmed by 4 bases and 0 bases, with 9 bases remaining between them. Germline CDR1 reads LGHNT; CDR2 reads FRNRAP. The CDR3 extends over 14 amino acids.

The chain combines TRBV14 with TRBJ2-1; D might be TRBD1 (5 bases). The CDR3 contains 13 residues. The ends were cut back, 1 base at V and 6 bases at J, with 7 bases in the middle. Germline assignment: CDR1 SGHDN and CDR2 FVKESK. CDR3 residues: CASSQGQINEQFF. CDR3 in DNA: TGTGCCAGCAGCCAAGGACAGATCAATGAGCAGTTCTTC.

The J gene is TRBJ1-2, the V gene TRBV5-1, with a weak D call TRBD1 (5 bases). V gave up 0 bases and J gave up 4 bases, with 7 bases separating them. The CDR3 contains 13 residues. Looked up from germline, CDR1 is SGHRS and CDR2 is YFSETQ. The CDR3 spells CASSLDGTYGYTF. The CDR3 region has the DNA TGCGCCAGCAGCTTGGATGGGACCTATGGCTACACCTTC. Using reference TRBV5-1 and TRBJ1-2 for the parts outside the CDR3, the full variable domain is KAGVTQTPRYLIKTRGQQVTLSCSPISGHRSVSWYQQTPGQGLQFLFEYFSETQRNKGNFPGRFSGRQFSNSRSEMNVSTLELGDSALYLCASSLDGTYGYTFGSGTRLTVV.

The chain uses TRBV28 and TRBJ2-7; 7 positions match TRBD2. CDR1 is MDHEN, CDR2 SYDVKM, per germline. The CDR3 has 14 amino acids. With V trimmed by 3 bases and J by 2 bases, 4 bases remained unmatched. The CDR3 sequence: CASSLGGGPYEQYF. The CDR3 bases are TGTGCCAGCAGTTTGGGGGGGGGTCCCTACGAGCAGTACTTC.

In the case of this clone: The sample carries other DNA sequences with the same CDR3. The rearrangement uses TRBV9 and TRBJ2-1; 11 nucleotides line up with TRBD2. V was clipped by 3 bases and J by 4 bases; unmatched bases: 3. The CDR3 length is 15 residues. Germline V gene lookup returns CDR1 SGDLS and CDR2 YYNGEE. The CDR3 region has the DNA TGTGCCAGCAGCGCGGGGACTAGCGGATACAATGAGCAGTTCTTC. Encoded protein: CASSAGTSGYNEQFF.

This chain uses TRBV29-1 with TRBJ1-2; weak D call: TRBD1 (5 bases). The CDR3 is 13 amino acids. Germline assignment: CDR1 SQVTM and CDR2 ANQGSEA. V lost 7 bases and J 1 base, leaving 13 bases between the germline ends. CDR3 DNA: TGCAGCGCGGGGACTTCAGATAACTATGGCTACACCTTC. It is translated as CSAGTSDNYGYTF.

The chain joins TRBV19 to TRBJ2-2; possibly TRBD1 for D (5 bases). CDR3 length: 15 residues. CDR1 is LNHDA, CDR2 SQIVND, per germline (reference sequence). The V end lost 9 bases, the J end lost 0 bases, and 14 bases lay between the germline ends. The CDR3 reads CASRWTPANTGELFF. CDR3 DNA sequence: TGTGCCAGCCGCTGGACACCGGCGAACACCGGGGAGCTGTTTTTT.

This chain uses TRBV6-2 or TRBV6-3 with TRBJ2-1; TRBD1 matches at 9 bases. Trimming at V came to 6 bases and at J to 4 bases, leaving 7 bases not matched to a gene. Germline V gene sequence: CDR1 MNHEY, CDR2 SVGEGT. The CDR3 runs to 15 residues. DNA of the CDR3: TGTGCCAGCAGCCTCGGACAGGGGAATTACAATGAGCAGTTCTTC. Translated, it gives CASSLGQGNYNEQFF.

This chain links TRBV18 with TRBJ2-2; 9 nucleotides line up with TRBD1. The V gene's germline CDR1 is KGHSH and CDR2 LQKENI. The V and J ends lost 6 bases and 10 bases, in that order; junction bases with no gene match: 21. This CDR3 has 18 residues. In DNA form, the CDR3 reads TGTGCCAGCTCGCCTAACAGACCTGGGACAGGGCAGTATGCGGAGCTGTTTTTT. It yields the protein CASSPNRPGTGQYAELFF.

The chain employs TRBV5-1 and TRBJ2-1; 11 bases are shared with TRBD1. The CDR3 extends over 15 amino acids. V trimming: 4 bases; J trimming: 7 bases; junction bases outside the gene matches: 7. Germline loops: CDR1 SGHRS, CDR2 YFSETQ. DNA of the CDR3: TGCGCCAGCAGCCCGGGACAGGGGGATAAGAATGAGCAGTTCTTC. Translating gives CASSPGQGDKNEQFF.

The rearrangement links TRBV3-1 (or the pseudogene TRBV3-2) to TRBJ2-7; TRBD2 might be the D (6 bases). There are 14 residues in the CDR3. Trimming took off 8 bases at V and 5 bases at J, with 19 bases between the two ends. CDR1 and CDR2 from the germline V gene are LGHDT and YNNKEL (reference sequence). CDR3 DNA sequence: TGTGCCAGCCGACGTGAGGCGGGGAGTGACGAGCAGTACTTC. Translated: CASRREAGSDEQYF.

This clone came up once. V is TRBV5-1 and J is TRBJ1-4; TRBD1 matches 9 bases. V shed 4 bases, J shed 2 bases, and the junction held 6 bases outside the gene matches. The germline V gene has CDR1 SGHRS and CDR2 YFSETQ. The CDR3 consists of 16 residues. CDR3 protein: CASSAVQGATNEKLFF. The CDR3 DNA is TGCGCCAGCAGCGCTGTACAGGGGGCGACTAATGAAAAACTGTTTTTT.

The chain links TRBV28 to TRBJ1-5, with a weak D call TRBD1 (5 bases). Trimming stripped 10 bases from V and 4 bases from J, with 14 bases between. CDR3 length: 13 residues. Germline CDR1 reads MDHEN; CDR2 reads SYDVKM. The chain's CDR3 is CATLTVRNQPQHF. The CDR3 DNA reads TGTGCCACCCTGACAGTTCGAAATCAGCCCCAGCATTTT.

The chain carries TRBV3-1 (or the pseudogene TRBV3-2) and TRBJ1-1; D call uncertain. CDR1 is LGHDT and CDR2 is YNNKEL in the germline V gene (reference sequence). Trimming shortened V by 0 bases and J by 0 bases, and 14 bases separated the two germline ends. The CDR3 length is 17 residues. The CDR3 nucleotides read TGTGCCAGCAGCCAAGATTTGGGAAGGCGAATGAACACTGAAGCTTTCTTT. Its protein product is CASSQDLGRRMNTEAFF.

The rearrangement uses TRBV6-1 and TRBJ1-5; D gene uncertain. Germline CDR1 MNHNS, CDR2 SASEGT. The V gene lost 0 bases and the J gene lost 3 bases, with 9 bases spanning the gap. The CDR3 spans 15 residues. The CDR3 nucleotides are TGTGCCAGCAGTGAAGCCGGCCTCACCAATCAGCCCCAGCATTTT. It encodes CASSEAGLTNQPQHF.

This clone occurred a few times. The chain carries TRBV29-1 and TRBJ1-4; 9 nucleotides line up with TRBD1. From germline, CDR1 is SQVTM and CDR2 ANQGSEA. Losses at the gene ends were 7 bases for V and 7 bases for J; bases not matched to a gene: 4. The CDR3 runs 12 residues. Here the CDR3 reads CSATGGGEKLFF. CDR3 coding DNA: TGCAGCGCCACAGGGGGCGGTGAAAAACTGTTTTTT.

The chain couples TRBV7-9 to TRBJ2-7; D gene uncertain. Germline loops: CDR1 SEHNR, CDR2 FQNEAQ (reference sequence). This CDR3 region has 17 residues. The V end was cut by 5 bases, the J end by 5 bases, with 25 bases between. The CDR3 DNA reads TGTGCCAGCAGCCCTCTCGTCGCCGGGTACCTTTCGGACGAGCAGTACTTC. Its translation is CASSPLVAGYLSDEQYF.

V usage is TRBV10-2 and J usage is TRBJ1-5, with 11 bases fitting TRBD1. The germline V gene encodes CDR1 WSHSY and CDR2 SAAADI. V was pared by 4 bases and J by 2 bases, with 10 bases of the junction left unmatched. The CDR3 is 18 residues long. CDR3 protein: CASSGRDRGTPGNQPQHF. The CDR3 DNA sequence: TGCGCCAGCAGTGGACGGGACAGGGGGACCCCGGGCAATCAGCCCCAGCATTTT.

V usage is TRBV28 and J usage is TRBJ2-7; 8 bases agree with TRBD2. Trimming took 6 bases from V and 6 from J; bases not matched to a gene: 10. Germline loops: CDR1 MDHEN, CDR2 SYDVKM. The CDR3 covers 14 residues. The CDR3 region is CASRLGGGSSEQYF. In DNA form, the CDR3 reads TGTGCCAGCAGACTTGGCGGGGGGTCGTCCGAGCAGTACTTC.